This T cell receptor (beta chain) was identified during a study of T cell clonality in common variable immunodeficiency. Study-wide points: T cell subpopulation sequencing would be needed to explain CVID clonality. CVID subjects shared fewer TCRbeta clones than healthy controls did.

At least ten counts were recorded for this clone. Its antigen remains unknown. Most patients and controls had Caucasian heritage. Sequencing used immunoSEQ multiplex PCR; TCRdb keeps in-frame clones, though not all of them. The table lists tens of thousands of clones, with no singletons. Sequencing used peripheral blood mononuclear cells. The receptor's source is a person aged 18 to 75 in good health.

The sequenced part of the CDR3 DNA is TGTGCCAGCAGCAGGGGCAGAGGAAACACCGGGGAG. Protein: CASSRGRGNTGE. The CDR3 as a whole reads CASSRGRGNTGELFF. This sequence joins TRBV2 and TRBJ2-2; D might be TRBD1 (6 bases). With the read ending 3 residues before the CDR3 end, the germline J gene is used to fill in that end. CDR1 is SNHLY, CDR2 FYNNEI, per germline. The CDR3 has 15 amino acids. The ends were cut back, 6 bases at V and 2 bases at J, with 13 bases in the middle. The complete variable domain, with remaining parts taken from reference TRBV2 and TRBJ2-2, reads EPEVTQTPSHQVTQMGQEVILRCVPISNHLYFYWYRQILGQKVEFLVSFYNNEISEKSEIFDDQFSVERPDGSNFTLKIRSTKLEDSAMYFCASSRGRGNTGELFFGEGSRLTVL.